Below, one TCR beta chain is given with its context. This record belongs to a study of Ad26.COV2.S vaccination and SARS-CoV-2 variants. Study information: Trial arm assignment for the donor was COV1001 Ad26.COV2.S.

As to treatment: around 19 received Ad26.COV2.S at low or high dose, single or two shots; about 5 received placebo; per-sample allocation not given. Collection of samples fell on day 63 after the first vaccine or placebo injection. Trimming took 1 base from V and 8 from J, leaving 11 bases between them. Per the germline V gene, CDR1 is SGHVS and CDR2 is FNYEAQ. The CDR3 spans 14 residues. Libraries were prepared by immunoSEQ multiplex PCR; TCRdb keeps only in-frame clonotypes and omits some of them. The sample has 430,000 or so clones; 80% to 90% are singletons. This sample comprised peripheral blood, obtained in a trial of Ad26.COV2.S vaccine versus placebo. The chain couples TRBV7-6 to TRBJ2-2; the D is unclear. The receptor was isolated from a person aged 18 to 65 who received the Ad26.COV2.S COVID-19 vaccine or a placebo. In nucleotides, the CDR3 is TGTGCCAGCAGCTTAGAGGCCCACCCTGGGGAGCTGTTTTTT. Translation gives CASSLEAHPGELFF.